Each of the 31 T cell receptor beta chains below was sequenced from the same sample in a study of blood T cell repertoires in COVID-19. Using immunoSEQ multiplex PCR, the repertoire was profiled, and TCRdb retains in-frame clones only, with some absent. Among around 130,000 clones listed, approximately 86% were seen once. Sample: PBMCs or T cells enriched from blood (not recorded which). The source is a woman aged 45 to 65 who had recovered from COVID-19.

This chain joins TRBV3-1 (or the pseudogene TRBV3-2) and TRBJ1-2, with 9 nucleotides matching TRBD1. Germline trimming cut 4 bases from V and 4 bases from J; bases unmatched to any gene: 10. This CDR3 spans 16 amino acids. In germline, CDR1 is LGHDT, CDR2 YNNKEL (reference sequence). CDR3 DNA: TGTGCCAGCAGCCCAAGCCGGGACAGGGTTGGCTATGGCTACACCTTC. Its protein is CASSPSRDRVGYGYTF.

CDR3 sequence (DNA): TGTGCCAGCAGCTTCACACCCGGGACAGGGGGTGAAAAACTGTTTTTT. This codes for CASSFTPGTGGEKLFF. The chain uses TRBV7-3 and TRBJ1-4; 11 positions agree with TRBD1. Germline lookup yields CDR1 SGHTA and CDR2 FQGTGA. After removal of 3 bases from V and 7 bases from J, the junction contained 7 bases not matched to a gene. The CDR3 contains 16 residues. Together with reference TRBV7-3 and TRBJ1-4, the CDR3 gives the full variable domain: GAGVSQTPSNKVTEKGKYVELRCDPISGHTALYWYRQSLGQGPEFLIYFQGTGAADDSGLPNDRFFAVRPEGSVSTLKIQRTERGDSAVYLCASSFTPGTGGEKLFFGSGTQLSVL.

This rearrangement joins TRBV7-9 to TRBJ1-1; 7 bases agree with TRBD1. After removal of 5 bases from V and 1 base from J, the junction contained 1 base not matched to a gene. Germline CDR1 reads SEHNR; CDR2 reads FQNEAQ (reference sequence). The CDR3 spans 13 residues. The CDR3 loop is CASSRDRNTEAFF. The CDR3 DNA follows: TGTGCCAGCAGCCGGGACAGGAACACTGAAGCTTTCTTT.

CDR3 nucleotides: TGTGCCAGTGAGGCCGGGACAGGGGGCACTCAGCCCCAGCATTTT. As protein: CASEAGTGGTQPQHF. J is TRBJ1-5 and V is TRBV6-5, with TRBD1 matching 12 bases. CDR3 length equals 15 residues. Germline V CDR1 and CDR2: MNHEY, SVGAGI. V was pared by 9 bases and J by 6 bases, with 9 bases of the junction left unmatched.

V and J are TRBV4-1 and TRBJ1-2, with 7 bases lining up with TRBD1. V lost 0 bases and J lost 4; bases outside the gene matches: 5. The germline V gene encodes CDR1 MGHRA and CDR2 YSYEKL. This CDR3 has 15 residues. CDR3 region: CASSQESRGTYGYTF. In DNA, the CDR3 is TGCGCCAGCAGCCAAGAAAGCAGGGGGACCTATGGCTACACCTTC.

CDR3 sequence: CAVDRGGNTEAFF. Here the CDR3 DNA reads TGTGCCGTTGACAGGGGGGGAAACACTGAAGCTTTCTTT. The chain is built from TRBV10-3 and TRBJ1-1; TRBD1 matches at 9 bases. The CDR3 extends over 13 amino acids. Trimming removed 11 bases from V and 2 bases from J; junction bases left unmatched: 6. Germline CDR1 is ENHRY and CDR2 is SYGVKD.

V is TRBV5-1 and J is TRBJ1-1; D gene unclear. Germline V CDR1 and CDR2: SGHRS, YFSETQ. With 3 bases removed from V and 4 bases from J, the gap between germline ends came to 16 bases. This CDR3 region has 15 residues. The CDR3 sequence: CASSSSGRTATEAFF. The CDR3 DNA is TGCGCCAGCAGCTCGTCGGGGAGGACGGCCACTGAAGCTTTCTTT.

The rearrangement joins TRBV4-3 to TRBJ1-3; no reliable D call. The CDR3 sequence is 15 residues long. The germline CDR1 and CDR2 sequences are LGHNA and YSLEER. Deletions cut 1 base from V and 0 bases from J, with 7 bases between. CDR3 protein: CASSQGRSSGNTIYF. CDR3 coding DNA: TGCGCCAGCAGCCAAGGAAGGAGCTCTGGAAACACCATATATTTT.

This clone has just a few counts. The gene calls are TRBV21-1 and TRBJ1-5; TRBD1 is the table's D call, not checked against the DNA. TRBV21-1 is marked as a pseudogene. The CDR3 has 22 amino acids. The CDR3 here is CASSKGILGQGVLYYSNQPQHF. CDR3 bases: TGTGCCAGCAGCAAAGGTATCCTGGGACAGGGGGTTTTATATTATAGCAATCAGCCCCAGCATTTT.

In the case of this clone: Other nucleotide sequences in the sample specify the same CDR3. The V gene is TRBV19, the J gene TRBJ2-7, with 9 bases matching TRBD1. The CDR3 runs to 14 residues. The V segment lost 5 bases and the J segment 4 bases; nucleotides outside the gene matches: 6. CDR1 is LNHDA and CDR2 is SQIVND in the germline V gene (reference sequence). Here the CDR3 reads CASSFRQGGYEQYF. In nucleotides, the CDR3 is TGTGCCAGTAGTTTCCGACAGGGGGGGTACGAGCAGTACTTC.

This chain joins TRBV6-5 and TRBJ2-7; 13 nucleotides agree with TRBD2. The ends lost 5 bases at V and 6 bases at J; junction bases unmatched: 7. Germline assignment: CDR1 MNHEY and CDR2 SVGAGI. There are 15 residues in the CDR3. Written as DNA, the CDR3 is TGTGCCAGCAGTAAACTAGCGGGGGGGCCATCCGAGCAGTACTTC. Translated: CASSKLAGGPSEQYF.

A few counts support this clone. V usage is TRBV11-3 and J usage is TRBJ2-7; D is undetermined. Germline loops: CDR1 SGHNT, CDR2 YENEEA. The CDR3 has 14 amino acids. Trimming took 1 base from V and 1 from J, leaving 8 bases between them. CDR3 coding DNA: TGTGCCAGCAGCTTAGCTCGTTTGTCCTACGAGCAGTACTTC. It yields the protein CASSLARLSYEQYF.

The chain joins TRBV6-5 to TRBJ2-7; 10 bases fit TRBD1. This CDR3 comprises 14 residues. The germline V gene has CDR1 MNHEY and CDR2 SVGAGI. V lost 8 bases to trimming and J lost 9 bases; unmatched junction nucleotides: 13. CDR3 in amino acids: CASPGTGDPVGQYF. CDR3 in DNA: TGTGCCAGCCCCGGGACAGGGGATCCGGTCGGGCAGTACTTC.

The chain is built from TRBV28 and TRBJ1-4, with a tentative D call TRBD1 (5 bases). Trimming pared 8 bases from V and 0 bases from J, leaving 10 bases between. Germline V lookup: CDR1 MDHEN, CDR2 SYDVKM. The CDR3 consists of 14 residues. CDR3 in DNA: TGTGCCAGCGGGGGGGTGGCAACTAATGAAAAACTGTTTTTT. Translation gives CASGGVATNEKLFF.

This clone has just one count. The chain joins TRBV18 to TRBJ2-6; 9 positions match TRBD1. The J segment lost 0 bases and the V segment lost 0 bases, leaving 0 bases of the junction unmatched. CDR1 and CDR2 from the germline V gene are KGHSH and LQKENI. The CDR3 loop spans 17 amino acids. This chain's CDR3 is CASSPPTGGSGANVLTF. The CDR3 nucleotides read TGTGCCAGCTCACCACCGACAGGGGGCTCTGGGGCCAACGTCCTGACTTTC.

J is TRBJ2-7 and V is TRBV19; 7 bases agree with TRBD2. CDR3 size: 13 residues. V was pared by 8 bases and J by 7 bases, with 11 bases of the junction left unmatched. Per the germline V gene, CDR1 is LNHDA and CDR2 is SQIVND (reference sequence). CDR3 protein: CASGSGSSREQYF. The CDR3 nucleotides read TGTGCCAGTGGTAGCGGGTCCTCGAGGGAGCAGTACTTC. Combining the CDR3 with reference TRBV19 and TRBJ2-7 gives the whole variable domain DGGITQSPKYLFRKEGQNVTLSCEQNLNHDAMYWYRQDPGQGLRLIYYSQIVNDFQKGDIAEGYSVSREKKESFPLTVTSAQKNPTAFYLCASGSGSSREQYFGPGTRLTVT.

The CDR3 region is CAWSVVRGNGEKLFF. CDR3 coding DNA: TGTGCCTGGAGTGTAGTAAGGGGGAACGGGGAAAAACTGTTTTTT. The chain uses TRBV30 and TRBJ1-4; TRBD1 is a possible D gene (6 bases). Trimming removed 0 bases at V and 8 bases at J, with 16 bases between. CDR3 length: 15 residues. Germline assignment: CDR1 GTSNPN and CDR2 SVGIG (reference sequence).

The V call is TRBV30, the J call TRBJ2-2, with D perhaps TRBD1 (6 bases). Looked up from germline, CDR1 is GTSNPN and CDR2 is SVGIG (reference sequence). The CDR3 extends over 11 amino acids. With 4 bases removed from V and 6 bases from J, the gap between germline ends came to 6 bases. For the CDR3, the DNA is TGTGCCTGGACAGGGGCCGGGGAGCTGTTTTTT. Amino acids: CAWTGAGELFF.

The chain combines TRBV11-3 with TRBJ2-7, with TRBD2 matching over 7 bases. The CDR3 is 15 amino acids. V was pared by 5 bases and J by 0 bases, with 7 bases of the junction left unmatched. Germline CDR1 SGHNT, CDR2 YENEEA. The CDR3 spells CASSPRSGASYEQYF. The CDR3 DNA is TGTGCCAGCAGCCCCCGGAGCGGGGCCTCCTACGAGCAGTACTTC.

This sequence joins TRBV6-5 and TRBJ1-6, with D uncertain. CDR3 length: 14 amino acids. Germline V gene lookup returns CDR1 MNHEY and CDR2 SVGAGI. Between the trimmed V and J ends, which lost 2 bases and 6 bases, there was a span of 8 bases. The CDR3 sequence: CASSYGESNSPLHF. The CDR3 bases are TGTGCCAGCAGTTACGGGGAGAGTAATTCACCCCTCCACTTT.

CDR3 nucleotide sequence: TGTGCCAGCACCCGGGACAGGGGGCTTGGCTACACCTTC. Translation gives CASTRDRGLGYTF. This sequence joins TRBV3-1 (or the pseudogene TRBV3-2) and TRBJ1-2; 12 nucleotides align to TRBD1. Germline V gene sequence: CDR1 LGHDT, CDR2 YNNKEL (reference sequence). V was clipped by 7 bases and J by 7 bases; unmatched bases: 4. The CDR3 contains 13 residues.

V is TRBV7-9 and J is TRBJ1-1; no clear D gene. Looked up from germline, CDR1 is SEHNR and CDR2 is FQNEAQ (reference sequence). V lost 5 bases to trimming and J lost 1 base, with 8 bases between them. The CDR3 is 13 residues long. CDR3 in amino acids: CASSPEENTEAFF. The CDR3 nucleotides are TGTGCCAGCAGCCCCGAGGAGAACACTGAAGCTTTCTTT.

CDR3 in DNA: TGTGCCACCAGCAGAGGCGTCTCCTACGAGCAGTACTTC. Its translation is CATSRGVSYEQYF. This rearrangement joins TRBV15 to TRBJ2-7; D remains unclear. V shed 1 base and J shed 0 bases, with 4 bases lying between them. Germline loops: CDR1 LNHNV, CDR2 YYDKDF (reference sequence). The CDR3 totals 13 residues. The variable domain in full, completed from reference TRBV15 and TRBJ2-7, reads DAMVIQNPRYQVTQFGKPVTLSCSQTLNHNVMYWYQQKSSQAPKLLFHYYDKDFNNEADTPDNFQSRRPNTSFCFLDIRSPGLGDTAMYLCATSRGVSYEQYFGPGTRLTVT.

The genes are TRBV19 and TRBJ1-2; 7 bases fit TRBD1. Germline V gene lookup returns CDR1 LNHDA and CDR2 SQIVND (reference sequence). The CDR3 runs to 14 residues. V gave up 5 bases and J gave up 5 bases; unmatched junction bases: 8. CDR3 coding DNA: TGTGCCAGTAGTCCGTCAGGGGGTTGGTATGGCTACACCTTC. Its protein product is CASSPSGGWYGYTF.

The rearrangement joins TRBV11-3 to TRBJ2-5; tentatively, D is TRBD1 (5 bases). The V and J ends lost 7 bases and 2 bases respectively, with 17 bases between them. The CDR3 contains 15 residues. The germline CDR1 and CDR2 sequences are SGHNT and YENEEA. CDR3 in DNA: TGTGCCAGCAACAAGGCCTCAGGGCGGCAAGAGACCCAGTACTTC. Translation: CASNKASGRQETQYF.

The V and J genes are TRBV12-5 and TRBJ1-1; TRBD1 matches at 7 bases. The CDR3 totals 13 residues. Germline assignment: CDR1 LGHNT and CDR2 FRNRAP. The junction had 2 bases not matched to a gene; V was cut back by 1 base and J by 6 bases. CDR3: CASGLDRGAEAFF. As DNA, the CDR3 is TGTGCTAGTGGTTTGGACAGGGGCGCTGAAGCTTTCTTT.

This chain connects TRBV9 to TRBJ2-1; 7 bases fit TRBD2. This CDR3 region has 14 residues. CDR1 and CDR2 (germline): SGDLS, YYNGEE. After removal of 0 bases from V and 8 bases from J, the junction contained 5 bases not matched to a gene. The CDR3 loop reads CASSVELAVDEQFF. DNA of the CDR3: TGTGCCAGCAGCGTAGAGCTAGCGGTGGATGAGCAGTTCTTC.

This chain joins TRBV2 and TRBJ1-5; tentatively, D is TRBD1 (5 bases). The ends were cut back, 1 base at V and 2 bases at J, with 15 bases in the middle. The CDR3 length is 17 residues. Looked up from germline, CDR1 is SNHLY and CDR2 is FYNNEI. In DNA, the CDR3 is TGTGCCAGCAGTGAAGAGAGACGAGGAGGGGGCAATCAGCCCCAGCATTTT. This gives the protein CASSEERRGGGNQPQHF.

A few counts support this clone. Here the CDR3 DNA reads TGCGCCAGCAGTCGACAGGGAGACACTGAAGCTTTCTTT. This codes for CASSRQGDTEAFF. The rearrangement uses TRBV5-1 and TRBJ1-1; 7 nucleotides line up with TRBD1. The CDR3 runs 13 residues. The ends lost 5 bases at V and 3 bases at J; junction bases unmatched: 4. Germline values: CDR1 SGHRS, CDR2 YFSETQ.

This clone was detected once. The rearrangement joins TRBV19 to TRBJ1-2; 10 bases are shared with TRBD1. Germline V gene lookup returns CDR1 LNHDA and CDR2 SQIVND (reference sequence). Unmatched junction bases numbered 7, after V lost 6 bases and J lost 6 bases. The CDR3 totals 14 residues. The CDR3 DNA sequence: TGTGCCAGTAGCCGGGGACAGGGGATTGATGGCTACACCTTC. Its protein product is CASSRGQGIDGYTF.

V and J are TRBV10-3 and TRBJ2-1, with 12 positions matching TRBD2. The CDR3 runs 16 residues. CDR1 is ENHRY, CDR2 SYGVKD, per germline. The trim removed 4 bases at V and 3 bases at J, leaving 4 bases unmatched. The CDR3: CAISARTSGDYNEQFF. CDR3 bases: TGTGCCATCAGTGCCCGGACTAGCGGGGACTACAATGAGCAGTTCTTC.